These T cell receptor beta chains were read from a single sample in a study of shared clonotypes between healthy human individuals. Using immunoSEQ multiplex PCR, the repertoire was profiled, and TCRdb retains in-frame clones only, with some absent. The data contain a few hundred thousand clones, about nine tenths of them singletons. The sequenced sample consisted of memory CD8+ T cells sorted from blood. These receptors were taken from a man aged 18-30 years in good health. Both conserved end residues are part of each CDR3. A D gene is named only where the DNA matches it firmly. For some rows the clone size is stated as once, few or many, or as a class when expanded; others skip it.

clone size: -
J gene: TRBJ2-2
D gene: TRBD2
V gene: TRBV6-1
CDR3 DNA: TGTGCCAGCAGTGAAAGACTAGCGGGGGGGCTTATTGCCGGGGAGCTGTTTTTT
CDR3 protein: CASSERLAGGLIAGELFF

clone size: -
J gene: TRBJ2-7
D gene: -
V gene: TRBV7-3
CDR3 DNA: TGTGCCAGCAGCCCCAATCAGGGAGTGGTTGTCGAGCAGTACTTC
CDR3 protein: CASSPNQGVVVEQYF

clone size: -
J gene: TRBJ2-7
D gene: TRBD2
V gene: TRBV13
CDR3 DNA: TGTGCCAGCAGCTTGGGGGGGAGTAGCTACGAGCAGTACTTC
CDR3 protein: CASSLGGSSYEQYF

clone size: -
J gene: TRBJ2-3
D gene: TRBD2
V gene: TRBV29-1
CDR3 DNA: TGCAGCGTGGTAGCGGGAGTAGATACGCAGTATTTT
CDR3 protein: CSVVAGVDTQYF

clone size: few
J gene: TRBJ2-1
D gene: TRBD2
V gene: TRBV27
CDR3 DNA: TGTGCCAGCAGTTTACGGACTAGCGGGGGAGTCTACAATGAGCAGTTCTTC
CDR3 protein: CASSLRTSGGVYNEQFF

clone size: -
J gene: TRBJ1-1
D gene: -
V gene: TRBV6-5
CDR3 DNA: TGTGCCAGCAGTTACGGGCAGGGAATGAACACTGAAGCTTTCTTT
CDR3 protein: CASSYGQGMNTEAFF

clone size: -
J gene: TRBJ2-7
D gene: TRBD2
V gene: TRBV7-2
CDR3 DNA: TGTGCCAGCAGCTTAGAGGGCGTTCGACTAGCGGGAGAGGACGAGCAGTACTTC
CDR3 protein: CASSLEGVRLAGEDEQYF

clone size: -
J gene: TRBJ2-5
D gene: -
V gene: TRBV9
CDR3 DNA: TGTGCCAGCAGCGTAGGCGGGGCGCGGGTTGAGACCCAGTACTTC
CDR3 protein: CASSVGGARVETQYF

clone size: -
J gene: TRBJ2-1
D gene: -
V gene: TRBV27
CDR3 DNA: TGTGCCAGCACCGCCTTGGGTCTGAGCTCCTACAATGAGCAGTTCTTC
CDR3 protein: CASTALGLSSYNEQFF

clone size: -
J gene: TRBJ2-7
D gene: -
V gene: TRBV9
CDR3 DNA: TGTGCCAGCAGCCCGCCTGCCAGGGATTACGAGCAGTACTTC
CDR3 protein: CASSPPARDYEQYF

clone size: -
J gene: TRBJ2-3
D gene: TRBD2
V gene: TRBV7-9
CDR3 DNA: TGTGCCAGCAGCGGGGGACTAGCGAGCACAGATACGCAGTATTTT
CDR3 protein: CASSGGLASTDTQYF

clone size: -
J gene: TRBJ1-1
D gene: TRBD1
V gene: TRBV2
CDR3 DNA: TGTGCCAGCAGTGAATCCCGGGACAGGGGTTGGGGCACTGAAGCTTTCTTT
CDR3 protein: CASSESRDRGWGTEAFF

clone size: -
J gene: TRBJ1-2
D gene: TRBD1
V gene: TRBV9
CDR3 DNA: TGTGCCAGCAGCGCCCCCGGACAGGGTAACGGCTACACCTTC
CDR3 protein: CASSAPGQGNGYTF

clone size: -
J gene: TRBJ2-2
D gene: -
V gene: TRBV30
CDR3 DNA: TGTGCCTGGAGTGCACCCCTGGGGCAGACGAACACCGGGGAGCTGTTTTTT
CDR3 protein: CAWSAPLGQTNTGELFF

clone size: -
J gene: TRBJ2-7
D gene: -
V gene: TRBV28
CDR3 DNA: TGTGCCAGCAGTCCCCTTCAGGCCTACGAGCAGTACTTC
CDR3 protein: CASSPLQAYEQYF

clone size: -
J gene: TRBJ1-2
D gene: TRBD1
V gene: TRBV5-4
CDR3 DNA: TGTGCCAGCAGCTCGTGGACAGGGGGGGTCTATGGCTACACCTTC
CDR3 protein: CASSSWTGGVYGYTF

clone size: few
J gene: TRBJ1-2
D gene: -
V gene: TRBV9
CDR3 DNA: TGTGCCAGCAGCGCCGACAGGTCCGGGGGCTACACCTTC
CDR3 protein: CASSADRSGGYTF

clone size: once
J gene: TRBJ2-7
D gene: -
V gene: TRBV18
CDR3 DNA: TGTGCCAGCTCACCCCTTCCTGGCTACGAGCAGTACTTC
CDR3 protein: CASSPLPGYEQYF

clone size: few
J gene: TRBJ2-7
D gene: TRBD2
V gene: TRBV6-1
CDR3 DNA: TGTGCCACCCGGGGGGGTAGGGTCAACGAGCAGTACTTC
CDR3 protein: CATRGGRVNEQYF

clone size: -
J gene: TRBJ2-1
D gene: -
V gene: TRBV2
CDR3 DNA: TGTGCCAGCAGGGTTCCTAGCCCCGGGATCGCGATCGATGAGCAGTTCTTC
CDR3 protein: CASRVPSPGIAIDEQFF

clone size: -
J gene: TRBJ2-3
D gene: -
V gene: TRBV28
CDR3 DNA: TGTGCCAGCAGTTTAGTTCCGGCTACCTCCACAGATACGCAGTATTTT
CDR3 protein: CASSLVPATSTDTQYF

clone size: -
J gene: TRBJ2-1
D gene: TRBD2
V gene: TRBV2
CDR3 DNA: TGTGCCAGCACCGGACTAGCCCCCTACAATGAGCAGTTCTTC
CDR3 protein: CASTGLAPYNEQFF

clone size: -
J gene: TRBJ2-7
D gene: -
V gene: TRBV2
CDR3 DNA: TGTGCCAGCAGTGAATTTGGAGGTATTTACGAGCAGTACTTC
CDR3 protein: CASSEFGGIYEQYF

clone size: -
J gene: TRBJ1-6
D gene: -
V gene: TRBV7-9
CDR3 DNA: TGTGCCAGCAGCTTAGCTCAGGGAGATTCACCCCTCCACTTT
CDR3 protein: CASSLAQGDSPLHF

clone size: -
J gene: TRBJ2-7
D gene: -
V gene: TRBV7-9
CDR3 DNA: TGTGCCAGCAGCCCACCGTTAGAGGTCCCTTACGAGCAGTACTTC
CDR3 protein: CASSPPLEVPYEQYF

clone size: -
J gene: TRBJ2-3
D gene: -
V gene: TRBV27
CDR3 DNA: TGTGCCAGCAGCCCAATAAGCCACACAGATACGCAGTATTTT
CDR3 protein: CASSPISHTDTQYF

clone size: -
J gene: TRBJ2-7
D gene: -
V gene: TRBV11-2
CDR3 DNA: TGTGCCAGCAGCTCCGCTTTCGACTACGAGCAGTACTTC
CDR3 protein: CASSSAFDYEQYF

clone size: -
J gene: TRBJ2-1
D gene: TRBD2
V gene: TRBV4-1
CDR3 DNA: TGCGCCAGCAGCCAAGTAGGCCTAGCGGGTGTCGACAATGAGCAGTTCTTC
CDR3 protein: CASSQVGLAGVDNEQFF

clone size: -
J gene: TRBJ1-6
D gene: TRBD1
V gene: TRBV28
CDR3 DNA: TGTGCCAGCCGACTCAACGACAGGGCAGTAGGTAATTCACCCCTCCACTTT
CDR3 protein: CASRLNDRAVGNSPLHF

clone size: once
J gene: TRBJ1-1
D gene: -
V gene: TRBV11-2
CDR3 DNA: TGTGCCAGCAGAGGAACTGGGGGGAACACTGAAGCTTTCTTT
CDR3 protein: CASRGTGGNTEAFF

clone size: -
J gene: TRBJ1-1
D gene: TRBD1
V gene: TRBV10-2
CDR3 DNA: TGCGCCAGCAGCTTGACAGGGTTTGAAGCTTTCTTT
CDR3 protein: CASSLTGFEAFF

clone size: -
J gene: TRBJ2-7
D gene: TRBD2
V gene: TRBV2
CDR3 DNA: TGTGCCAGCAGTGAGGGACTAGCCTACGAGCAGTACTTC
CDR3 protein: CASSEGLAYEQYF

clone size: -
J gene: TRBJ1-3
D gene: -
V gene: TRBV6-1
CDR3 DNA: TGTGCCAGCAGTGAAGTCTACACCATATATTTT
CDR3 protein: CASSEVYTIYF

clone size: -
J gene: TRBJ2-7
D gene: -
V gene: TRBV15
CDR3 DNA: TGTGCCACCAGCAGAGATAATGAGGCAGGACGGGCGTACTTC
CDR3 protein: CATSRDNEAGRAYF

clone size: -
J gene: TRBJ2-1
D gene: TRBD1
V gene: TRBV7-3
CDR3 DNA: TGTGCCAGCAGCTCAACAGGGGGCCACTACAATGAGCAGTTCTTC
CDR3 protein: CASSSTGGHYNEQFF

clone size: -
J gene: TRBJ2-5
D gene: -
V gene: TRBV27
CDR3 DNA: TGTGCCAGCAGACCGTGGGGTGGAGAGACCCAGTACTTC
CDR3 protein: CASRPWGGETQYF

clone size: -
J gene: TRBJ1-5
D gene: TRBD1
V gene: TRBV5-6
CDR3 DNA: TGTGCCAGCAGCTGGACAGGGGGAGGGCCCCAGCATTTT
CDR3 protein: CASSWTGGGPQHF

clone size: -
J gene: TRBJ1-5
D gene: -
V gene: TRBV5-6
CDR3 DNA: TGTGCCAGCAGCTTGGGCGGTGAATATAGCAATCAGCCCCAGCATTTT
CDR3 protein: CASSLGGEYSNQPQHF

clone size: -
J gene: TRBJ2-1
D gene: TRBD1
V gene: TRBV5-1
CDR3 DNA: TGCGCCAGCAGACGGGGAGGGACAGGGATCTCCTACAATGAGCAGTTCTTC
CDR3 protein: CASRRGGTGISYNEQFF

clone size: -
J gene: TRBJ2-5
D gene: -
V gene: TRBV5-1
CDR3 DNA: TGCGCCAGCAGTTCTCCTCCCCCTTATGCAGGGATAGAGACCCAGTACTTC
CDR3 protein: CASSSPPPYAGIETQYF

clone size: -
J gene: TRBJ2-1
D gene: TRBD2
V gene: TRBV7-2
CDR3 DNA: TGTGCCATCCACCCGAGCGGGATTTACAATGAGCAGTTCTTC
CDR3 protein: CAIHPSGIYNEQFF

clone size: many
J gene: TRBJ2-1
D gene: TRBD1
V gene: TRBV6-1
CDR3 DNA: TGTGCCAGCAGTGAAGCGACAGGGGGCTACAATGAGCAGTTCTTC
CDR3 protein: CASSEATGGYNEQFF

clone size: once
J gene: TRBJ1-2
D gene: -
V gene: TRBV6-6
CDR3 DNA: TGTGCCAGCAGCCTCGACAGCTATGGCTACACCTTC
CDR3 protein: CASSLDSYGYTF

clone size: -
J gene: TRBJ2-1
D gene: TRBD2
V gene: TRBV4-3
CDR3 DNA: TGCGCCAGCAGCCAATTAAGCGGGACGGGCGACAATGAGCAGTTCTTC
CDR3 protein: CASSQLSGTGDNEQFF

clone size: once
J gene: TRBJ1-5
D gene: -
V gene: TRBV19
CDR3 DNA: TGTGCCAGTAGTATTGGAGGCAGCTGGAGCAATCAGCCCCAGCATTTT
CDR3 protein: CASSIGGSWSNQPQHF

clone size: -
J gene: TRBJ2-6
D gene: TRBD1
V gene: TRBV6-5
CDR3 DNA: TGTGCCAGCAGTTACGGACAGGGGTCAACGTTGGTGACTTTC
CDR3 protein: CASSYGQGSTLVTF

clone size: -
J gene: TRBJ2-3
D gene: -
V gene: TRBV11-2
CDR3 DNA: TGTGCCAGCAGCACCTGGACCGATTCCGCAGATACGCAGTATTTT
CDR3 protein: CASSTWTDSADTQYF

clone size: once
J gene: TRBJ2-5
D gene: TRBD2
V gene: TRBV15
CDR3 DNA: TGTGCCACCAGCAGAGATGGGGCTGGACTAGCGGGAGAACAAGAGACCCAGTACTTC
CDR3 protein: CATSRDGAGLAGEQETQYF

clone size: -
J gene: TRBJ1-6
D gene: -
V gene: TRBV5-6
CDR3 DNA: TGTGCCAGCAGCTTGGCCCGGGAAAGAGTAGGTTCACCCCTCCACTTT
CDR3 protein: CASSLARERVGSPLHF

clone size: -
J gene: TRBJ1-6
D gene: -
V gene: TRBV6-5
CDR3 DNA: TGTGCCAGCAGTTACTCGCGGGGGCCCCTCCACTTT
CDR3 protein: CASSYSRGPLHF

clone size: -
J gene: TRBJ2-7
D gene: -
V gene: TRBV2
CDR3 DNA: TGTGCCAGCAGTGAAGACCCGGGGAGTAGGTACGAGCAGTACTTC
CDR3 protein: CASSEDPGSRYEQYF

clone size: -
J gene: TRBJ1-3
D gene: -
V gene: TRBV27
CDR3 DNA: TGTGCCAGCAGTTTGACAGCCTCCTCTGGAAACACCATATATTTT
CDR3 protein: CASSLTASSGNTIYF

clone size: -
J gene: TRBJ1-5
D gene: -
V gene: TRBV6-1
CDR3 DNA: TGTGCCAGCATGGGGGGTCAGCCCCAGCATTTT
CDR3 protein: CASMGGQPQHF

clone size: -
J gene: TRBJ2-5
D gene: -
V gene: TRBV7-9
CDR3 DNA: TGTGCCAGCAGCTTAGCGGGTCCCCAAGAGACCCAGTACTTC
CDR3 protein: CASSLAGPQETQYF

clone size: once
J gene: TRBJ2-1
D gene: -
V gene: TRBV10-3
CDR3 DNA: TGTGCCATCAGTGGGACAGAGAGCTCCTACAATGAGCAGTTCTTC
CDR3 protein: CAISGTESSYNEQFF

clone size: -
J gene: TRBJ2-1
D gene: TRBD1
V gene: TRBV30
CDR3 DNA: TGTGCCTGTGGGGGACAGAACTACAATGAGCAGTTCTTC
CDR3 protein: CACGGQNYNEQFF